Below, 11 T cell receptor beta chains from the same sample are listed, as sequenced in a study of T cell responses to AZD1222 COVID-19 vaccine. Here immunoSEQ multiplex PCR was the method, and the copy in TCRdb shows in-frame clones only, minus some. The sample consists of 150,000 to 200,000 clones, over 80% of them appearing once. This specimen was peripheral blood, taken on day 0 of AZD1222 vaccination. Source of these receptors: an adult in good health.

J is TRBJ1-5 and V is TRBV4-2; 9 nucleotides agree with TRBD1. Germline CDR1 LGHNA, CDR2 YNFKEQ. The CDR3 length is 18 residues. With 3 bases clipped from V and 6 bases from J, the junction kept 15 bases outside the gene matches. The CDR3 loop is CASSQGFLAGQGIQPQHF. CDR3 sequence (DNA): TGTGCCAGCAGCCAGGGGTTTCTTGCCGGACAGGGGATTCAGCCCCAGCATTTT.

The rearrangement uses TRBV6-5 and TRBJ2-3; no clear D gene. The CDR3 covers 14 residues. V lost 6 bases and J 0 bases, leaving 10 bases between the germline ends. Germline values: CDR1 MNHEY, CDR2 SVGAGI. The CDR3 reads CASRYQYSTDTQYF. CDR3 sequence (DNA): TGTGCCAGCAGATATCAGTATAGCACAGATACGCAGTATTTT.

The genes are TRBV30 and TRBJ1-2; TRBD1 might be the D (5 bases). V lost 2 bases to trimming and J lost 6 bases, with 19 bases between them. CDR1 and CDR2 (germline): GTSNPN, SVGIG (reference sequence). There are 15 residues in the CDR3. In DNA form, the CDR3 reads TGTGCCTGGAGTACAGGCCGGGATGGGGGGGATGGCTACACCTTC. It encodes CAWSTGRDGGDGYTF.

The chain links TRBV19 to TRBJ1-1; 7 positions match TRBD1. This CDR3 region has 14 residues. Germline lookup yields CDR1 LNHDA and CDR2 SQIVND (reference sequence). The J segment lost 4 bases and the V segment lost 3 bases, leaving 5 bases of the junction unmatched. CDR3 nucleotides: TGTGCCAGTAGTATCGTCTCAGGGGGCACTGAAGCTTTCTTT. This gives the protein CASSIVSGGTEAFF.

The CDR3 coding sequence is TGTGCCTCCCCGCAGGGGGGTAATGAAAAACTGTTTTTT. Translated, it gives CASPQGGNEKLFF. The J gene is TRBJ1-4, the V gene TRBV3-1 (or the pseudogene TRBV3-2), with TRBD1 identical over 7 bases. Germline V gene data show CDR1 as LGHDT and CDR2 as YNNKEL (reference sequence). This CDR3 contains 13 residues. Unmatched junction bases numbered 7, after V lost 11 bases and J lost 4 bases.

The rearrangement links TRBV7-9 to TRBJ2-1; 7 nucleotides agree with TRBD2. V trimming: 5 bases; J trimming: 3 bases; junction bases outside the gene matches: 4. The V gene's germline CDR1 is SEHNR and CDR2 FQNEAQ (reference sequence). The CDR3 is 14 residues long. The CDR3 protein is CASSRGEFYNEQFF. The CDR3 coding sequence is TGTGCCAGCAGCCGGGGGGAGTTCTACAATGAGCAGTTCTTC. The full variable domain, rest sourced from reference TRBV7-9 and TRBJ2-1, is DTGVSQNPRHKITKRGQNVTFRCDPISEHNRLYWYRQTLGQGPEFLTYFQNEAQLEKSRLLSDRFSAERPKGSFSTLEIQRTEQGDSAMYLCASSRGEFYNEQFFGPGTRLTVL.

This clone was recorded once. The rearrangement links TRBV28 to TRBJ2-3; TRBD2 matches at 13 bases. Per germline, CDR1 MDHEN and CDR2 SYDVKM. V lost 5 bases to trimming and J lost 4 bases; unmatched junction nucleotides: 3. This CDR3 is built from 15 residues. CDR3 protein: CASSPGLAGADTQYF. The CDR3 nucleotides read TGTGCCAGCAGTCCTGGACTAGCGGGAGCAGATACGCAGTATTTT.

In regard to this clone: Other DNA sequences in this specimen translate into the identical CDR3. The genes are TRBV6-5 and TRBJ1-6; D not resolved. Looked up from germline, CDR1 is MNHEY and CDR2 is SVGAGI. Trimming shortened V by 2 bases and J by 4 bases, and 9 bases separated the two germline ends. The CDR3 contains 15 residues. CDR3 amino acids: CASSYSGQYNSPLHF. The DNA of the CDR3 is TGTGCCAGCAGTTACAGCGGCCAATATAATTCACCCCTCCACTTT.

The chain joins TRBV18 to TRBJ1-4; TRBD1 is a possible D gene (6 bases). The length of the CDR3 is 13 residues. Trimming took 4 bases from V and 12 from J, leaving 15 bases between them. CDR1 is KGHSH, CDR2 LQKENI, per germline. CDR3 sequence reads: CASSLHRDTELFF. The CDR3 DNA reads TGTGCCAGCTCACTCCACCGGGACACAGAACTGTTTTTT.

The chain joins TRBV6-6 to TRBJ1-5; no firm D call. Trimming pared 2 bases from V and 0 bases from J, leaving 11 bases between. Germline V gene data show CDR1 as MNHNY and CDR2 as SVGAGI (reference sequence). The CDR3 is 16 amino acids. CDR3 nucleotides: TGTGCCAGCAGTTACCTGAAGGAGTATAGCAATCAGCCCCAGCATTTT. Protein sequence: CASSYLKEYSNQPQHF.

CDR3 DNA sequence: TGCGCCAGCAGCGGGGACGGATCTGGGACCCAGTACTTC. As protein: CASSGDGSGTQYF. The chain recombines TRBV5-1 with TRBJ2-5; tentatively, D is TRBD1 or TRBD2 (5 bases each). CDR1 is SGHRS and CDR2 is YFSETQ in the germline V gene. V lost 4 bases and J 7 bases, leaving 14 bases between the germline ends. This CDR3 is 13 amino acids long.